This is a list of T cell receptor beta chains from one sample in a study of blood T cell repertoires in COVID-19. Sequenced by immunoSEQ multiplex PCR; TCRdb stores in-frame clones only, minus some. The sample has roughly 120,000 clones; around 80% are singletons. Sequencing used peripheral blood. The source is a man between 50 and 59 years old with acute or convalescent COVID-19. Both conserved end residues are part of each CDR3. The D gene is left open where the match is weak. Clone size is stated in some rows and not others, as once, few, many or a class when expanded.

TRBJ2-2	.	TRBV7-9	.	TGTGCCAGCAGCTTAGTTTCAGGGTTCACCGGGGAGCTGTTTTTT	CASSLVSGFTGELFF
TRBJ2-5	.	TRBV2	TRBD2	TGTGCCAGGGGACTAGCGGGGGAAGAAGAGACCCAGTACTTC	CARGLAGEEETQYF
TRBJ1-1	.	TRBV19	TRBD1	TGTGCCAGTACACCGACAGGGGAAGTATTGAACACTGAAGCTTTCTTT	CASTPTGEVLNTEAFF
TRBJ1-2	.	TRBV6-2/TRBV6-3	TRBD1	TGTGCCAGCAGTTCTGGGACAGGGATGAGTTATGGCTACACCTTC	CASSSGTGMSYGYTF
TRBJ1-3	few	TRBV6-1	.	TGTGCCAGCAGTGAAGTGGGGAGGCACACCATATATTTT	CASSEVGRHTIYF
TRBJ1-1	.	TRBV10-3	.	TGTGCCATCAGTGACGGGAGAGAAGCTTTCTTT	CAISDGREAFF
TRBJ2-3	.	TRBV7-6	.	TGTGCCAGCAGCCGCGGGAAAGATACGCAGTATTTT	CASSRGKDTQYF
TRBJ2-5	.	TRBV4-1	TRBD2	TGCGCCAGCAGCCAAGATACGCTAGCGGGAGAGGGGGAGACCCAGTACTTC	CASSQDTLAGEGETQYF
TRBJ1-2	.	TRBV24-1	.	TGTGCCACCAGTGACCCCCGTTATGGCTACACCTTC	CATSDPRYGYTF
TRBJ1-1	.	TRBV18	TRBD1	TGTGCCAGCTCTCGCACCGGGACAGGGCAAGAAGCTTTCTTT	CASSRTGTGQEAFF
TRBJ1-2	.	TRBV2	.	TGTGCCAGCACGGCGGAGGCGGGGAACTATGGCTACACCTTC	CASTAEAGNYGYTF
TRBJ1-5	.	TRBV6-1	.	TGTGCCAGCAGTGAATCCGGGTTTCATCAGCCCCAGCATTTT	CASSESGFHQPQHF
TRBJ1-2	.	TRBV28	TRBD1	TGTGCCAGCAGTCCGACAGGGTATCCCTATGGCTACACCTTC	CASSPTGYPYGYTF
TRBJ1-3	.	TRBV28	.	TGTGCCAGCAGTGGTGCGGTATCGCGTGGAAACACCATATATTTT	CASSGAVSRGNTIYF
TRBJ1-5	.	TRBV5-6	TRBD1	TGTGCCAGCAGCCTGACAGGGGTGGGCAATCAGCCCCAGCATTTT	CASSLTGVGNQPQHF
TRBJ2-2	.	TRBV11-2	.	TGTGCCAGCAGCTCCGGGACACCAAACACCGGGGAGCTGTTTTTT	CASSSGTPNTGELFF
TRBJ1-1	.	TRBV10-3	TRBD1	TGTGCCATCTGGCAGGGGGCATTCACTGAAGCTTTCTTT	CAIWQGAFTEAFF
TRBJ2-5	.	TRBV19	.	TGTGCCAGTAGTAGGACAATGCAAGAGACCCAGTACTTC	CASSRTMQETQYF
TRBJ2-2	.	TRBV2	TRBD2	TGTGCCAGCAGTGGGACTAGCGGGGGGGCCGCCGGGGAGCTGTTTTTT	CASSGTSGGAAGELFF
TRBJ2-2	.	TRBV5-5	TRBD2	TGTGCCAGCAGACGTGGGACTAGCGGGAGTCTTGCCGGGGAGCTGTTTTTT	CASRRGTSGSLAGELFF
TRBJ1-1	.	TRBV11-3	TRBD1	TGTGCCAGCAGCCCCCGACAGGGGAGGAACACTGAAGCTTTCTTT	CASSPRQGRNTEAFF
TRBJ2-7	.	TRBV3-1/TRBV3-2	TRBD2	TGTGCCAGCAGCCCGGGGAGGGAGGGCCTCGACGAGCAGTACTTC	CASSPGREGLDEQYF
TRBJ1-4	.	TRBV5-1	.	TGCGCCAGCAGCAAGACTCTCCCAACTAATGAAAAACTGTTTTTT	CASSKTLPTNEKLFF
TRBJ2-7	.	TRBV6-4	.	TGTGCCAGTATGTCGGGTCCGAACGAGCAGTACTTC	CASMSGPNEQYF
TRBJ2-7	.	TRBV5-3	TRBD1	TGTGCCAGAAGCACGGGACAGGGCTACGAGCAGTACTTC	CARSTGQGYEQYF
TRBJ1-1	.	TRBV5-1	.	TGCGCCAGCAGCAGCAGGGTGGACACTGAAGCTTTCTTT	CASSSRVDTEAFF
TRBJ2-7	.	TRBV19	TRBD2	TGTGCCAGTAGTATAGGCGGGAGCTCCTACGAGCAGTACTTC	CASSIGGSSYEQYF
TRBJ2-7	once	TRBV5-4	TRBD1	TGTGCCAGCAGCTGGGGAACAGGGGGCTACGAGCAGTACTTC	CASSWGTGGYEQYF
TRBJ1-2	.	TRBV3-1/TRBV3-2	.	TGTGCCAGCAGCCAAGTCAGGGTTGATGGCTACACCTTC	CASSQVRVDGYTF
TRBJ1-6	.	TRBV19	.	TGTGCCAGTAGTATAAAGTCGGATTCACCCCTCCACTTT	CASSIKSDSPLHF
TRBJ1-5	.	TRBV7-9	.	TGTGCCAGCAGCCCGACAGGCCATCAGCCCCAGCATTTT	CASSPTGHQPQHF
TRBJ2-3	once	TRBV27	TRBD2	TGTGCCAGCAGTTTATCGAAAGTAGGCGGGAGGGCCACAGATACGCAGTATTTT	CASSLSKVGGRATDTQYF
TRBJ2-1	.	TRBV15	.	TGTGCCACCAGCAGAGATCCGGGAAGGAGCTCCTACAATGAGCAGTTCTTC	CATSRDPGRSSYNEQFF
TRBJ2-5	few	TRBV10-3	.	TGTGCCATCAGTGCAGAAGAGACCCAGTACTTC	CAISAEETQYF
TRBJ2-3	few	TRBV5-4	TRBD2	TGTGCCAGCAGCCACGACCCGGGTAGCGGGGCTAAAGATACGCAGTATTTT	CASSHDPGSGAKDTQYF
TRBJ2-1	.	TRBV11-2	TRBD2	TGTGCCAGCAGCTTAGGAAGCGGGAGCCACAATGAGCAGTTCTTC	CASSLGSGSHNEQFF
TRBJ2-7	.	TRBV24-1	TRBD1	TGTGCCACCAGTGAAGAGCGATTCCCGGGACAGGGTCCCTACGAGCAGTACTTC	CATSEERFPGQGPYEQYF
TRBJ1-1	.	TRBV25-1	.	TGTGCCAGCAGTAGCACAGGGAGGGGCGTGAAGACTGAAGCTTTCTTT	CASSSTGRGVKTEAFF